Presented here are 14 T cell receptor beta chains from one specimen sequenced in a study of cytomegalovirus exposure and HLA in healthy donors. PCR employed 60 Vbeta and 13 Jbeta primers. Clones were sequenced by immunoSEQ multiplex PCR, and TCRdb holds only the in-frame ones, with some missing. This table lists fewer than 250,000 clones. Sequencing was done on a sample of PBMCs. The receptors originated from a woman in her twenties or thirties in good health and CMV-seropositive.

This chain's CDR3 is CASSAITTGVYGYTF. The CDR3 bases are TGTGCCAGCAGTGCCATAACAACAGGAGTCTATGGCTACACCTTC. The genes are TRBV6-1 and TRBJ1-2; tentative D call: TRBD1 (5 bases). Germline CDR1 and CDR2: MNHNS and SASEGT. V shed 4 bases and J shed 4 bases, with 16 bases lying between them. The CDR3 runs 15 residues.

The chain employs TRBV30 and TRBJ2-1; 10 bases are shared with TRBD2. The CDR3 extends over 15 amino acids. The germline CDR1 and CDR2 sequences are GTSNPN and SVGIG (reference sequence). V was pared by 1 base and J by 8 bases, with 8 bases of the junction left unmatched. The CDR3 DNA reads TGTGCCTGGAGTGGTTCTAGCGGGAGAGGGGATGAGCAGTTCTTC. It translates to CAWSGSSGRGDEQFF.

The genes are TRBV7-8 and TRBJ1-2; D ambiguous. Germline V CDR1 and CDR2: SGHVS, FQNEAQ. The CDR3 covers 11 residues. The DNA of the CDR3 is TGTTCTACAGAATCTAACTATGGCTACACCTTC. Its translation is CSTESNYGYTF.

The chain carries TRBV25-1 and TRBJ2-1, with 13 positions matching TRBD2. The CDR3 runs to 16 residues. V gave up 3 bases and J gave up 8 bases; unmatched junction bases: 7. Germline lookup yields CDR1 MGHDK and CDR2 SYGVNS. CDR3 sequence (DNA): TGTGCCAGCAGTGAGCCGGGACTAGCGGGAACCCATGAGCAGTTCTTC. Its protein product is CASSEPGLAGTHEQFF.

This chain's CDR3 is CASRFYRGTEAFF. The CDR3 DNA reads as TGTGCCAGCAGGTTTTACAGGGGGACTGAAGCTTTCTTT. The chain employs TRBV6-5 and TRBJ1-1, with 8 bases identical to TRBD1. Germline V gives CDR1 MNHEY, CDR2 SVGAGI. The CDR3 extends over 13 amino acids. V dropped 6 bases and J dropped 5; count of bases not matched to a gene: 5.

V usage is TRBV5-1 and J usage is TRBJ2-1, with a weak D call TRBD2 (6 bases). The V end lost 0 bases, the J end lost 0 bases, and 7 bases lay between the germline ends. The CDR3 covers 15 residues. The V gene's germline CDR1 is SGHRS and CDR2 YFSETQ. The CDR3 DNA reads as TGCGCCAGCAGCTTGGCGGACTACTCCTACAATGAGCAGTTCTTC. Its translation: CASSLADYSYNEQFF.

The V call is TRBV7-8, the J call TRBJ1-1; tentative D call: TRBD1 (6 bases). V was trimmed by 8 bases and J by 0 bases, leaving 16 bases between them. The CDR3 has 15 residues. CDR1 and CDR2 from the germline V gene are SGHVS and FQNEAQ. This chain's CDR3 is CASALQGSMNTEAFF. For the CDR3, the DNA is TGTGCCAGCGCCCTACAGGGTTCAATGAACACTGAAGCTTTCTTT.

This sequence joins TRBV6-5 and TRBJ2-7, with 9 bases that match TRBD2. The V gene end was trimmed by 6 bases and the J gene end by 3 bases; junction bases not matched to a gene: 9. The V gene's germline CDR1 is MNHEY and CDR2 SVGAGI. The CDR3 totals 15 residues. The CDR3 DNA follows: TGTGCCAGCAGGTTAGCGGGAGACGAGTTCTACGAGCAGTACTTC. It encodes CASRLAGDEFYEQYF.

This chain joins TRBV10-3 and TRBJ2-1, with D perhaps matching TRBD1 (5 bases). Trimming cost V 0 bases and J 1 base, with 13 bases left between them. The CDR3 length is 17 residues. CDR1 is ENHRY and CDR2 is SYGVKD in the germline V gene. CDR3 nucleotides: TGTGCCATCAGTGAGTCGTTAAGGGGTGCTTCCTACAATGAGCAGTTCTTC. This encodes CAISESLRGASYNEQFF.

The chain joins TRBV7-6 to TRBJ2-7; TRBD2 aligns across 9 bases. The CDR3 runs to 14 residues. CDR1 is SGHVS, CDR2 FNYEAQ, per germline. V was pared by 1 base and J by 6 bases, with 4 bases of the junction left unmatched. CDR3 in amino acids: CASSLGLAGSEQYF. For the CDR3, the DNA is TGTGCCAGCAGCTTAGGGCTAGCGGGAAGCGAGCAGTACTTC.

The genes are TRBV9 and TRBJ2-7; 9 positions agree with TRBD2. Germline trimming cut 4 bases from V and 6 bases from J; bases unmatched to any gene: 17. CDR1 is SGDLS and CDR2 is YYNGEE in the germline V gene. The CDR3 has 17 residues. CDR3 sequence: CASSLSFGAGGFSEQYF. The DNA for the CDR3 is TGTGCCAGCAGCCTGTCCTTCGGAGCGGGAGGCTTCAGCGAGCAGTACTTC.

This chain links TRBV5-1 with TRBJ2-5; 13 bases line up with TRBD2. CDR3 length: 17 amino acids. After removal of 3 bases from V and 1 base from J, the junction contained 6 bases not matched to a gene. Germline V gene lookup returns CDR1 SGHRS and CDR2 YFSETQ. The CDR3 nucleotides are TGCGCCAGCAGCTCAAGGACTAGCGGGGGCTTCCAAGAGACCCAGTACTTC. It yields the protein CASSSRTSGGFQETQYF.

The V and J genes are TRBV18 and TRBJ1-1, with D possibly TRBD1 on 6 matching bases. V shed 3 bases and J shed 0 bases, with 26 bases lying between them. The CDR3 totals 20 residues. CDR1 is KGHSH and CDR2 is LQKENI in the germline V gene. CDR3 residues: CASSPDHTGNQLTMNTEAFF. CDR3 in DNA: TGTGCCAGCTCACCTGATCATACAGGGAACCAACTTACCATGAACACTGAAGCTTTCTTT.

This rearrangement joins TRBV5-6 to TRBJ1-4; 7 bases match TRBD1. CDR1 is SGHDT and CDR2 is YYEEEE in the germline V gene. The ends lost 5 bases at V and 7 bases at J; junction bases unmatched: 8. The CDR3 contains 14 residues. CDR3 in amino acids: CASRKTGETEKLFF. CDR3 DNA: TGTGCCAGCAGAAAAACAGGGGAAACTGAAAAACTGTTTTTT.